This T cell receptor (beta chain) was captured by sequencing in a study of blood T cell repertoires in COVID-19. The data were produced by immunoSEQ multiplex PCR, yet TCRdb's version contains in-frame clones alone and is incomplete. Of around 150,000 clones listed, roughly 89% are singletons. Trimming removed 6 bases from V and 1 base from J, with 15 bases in between. The CDR3 loop spans 15 amino acids. CDR1 is MNHEY, CDR2 SMNVEV, per germline (reference sequence). The sequence was collected from a man aged 25-45 years with COVID-19, enrolled during active disease. Specimen: peripheral blood. The chain has TRBV27 and TRBJ2-5, with a tentative D call TRBD1 (6 bases). The CDR3 reads CASSSLTGTQETQYF. In DNA form, the CDR3 reads TGTGCCAGCAGCTCATTAACAGGGACCCAAGAGACCCAGTACTTC.